Listed here are 25 T cell receptor beta chains from one sample, sequenced in a study of T cells in Graves' hyperthyroidism and ophthalmopathy. From RNA transcripts, TCR beta CDR3 regions were amplified. TCR CDR3 underwent first-round RT-PCR with the HTBI primer set. Each CDR3 protein gets one entry after TCRdb re-called the multiplex PCR reads with MiXCR. The profile shows 700,000 or so distinct CDR3 sequences, less than 20% of them singletons. Sequences were obtained from blood. Receptors were obtained from a man younger than 35 with Graves' hyperthyroidism.

This clonotype showed up just a few times. The chain couples TRBV28 to TRBJ2-7, with D unclear. Germline CDR1 reads MDHEN; CDR2 reads SYDVKM. This CDR3 contains 13 residues. V lost 2 bases and J 7 bases, leaving 12 bases between the germline ends. CDR3 sequence: CASSLTQLREQYF. DNA for the CDR3: TGTGCCAGCAGTTTAACACAGCTCAGGGAGCAGTACTTC.

This chain connects TRBV24-1 to TRBJ1-2; no firm D call. V lost 3 bases, J lost 3 bases, and 7 bases lay in between. CDR3 length: 13 residues. Germline V lookup: CDR1 KGHDR, CDR2 SFDVKD. CDR3 sequence: CATSDTAYYGYTF. The CDR3, as DNA: TGTGCCACCAGTGATACAGCTTACTATGGCTACACCTTC.

Many counts were recorded for this clonotype. The chain uses TRBV15 and TRBJ2-3, with D possibly matching TRBD2 (6 bases). CDR1 is LNHNV and CDR2 is YYDKDF in the germline V gene (reference sequence). Trimming removed 9 bases from V and 3 bases from J, with 31 bases in between. The CDR3 contains 19 residues. CDR3 protein: CATGGREGGNRPGTDTQYF. CDR3 DNA sequence: TGTGCCACTGGAGGGCGAGAAGGAGGGAATCGTCCGGGAACAGATACGCAGTATTTT.

The chain couples TRBV20-1 to TRBJ2-7, with 10 bases identical to TRBD1. Per the germline V gene, CDR1 is DFQATT and CDR2 is SNEGSKA (reference sequence). V trimming: 1 base; J trimming: 3 bases; junction bases outside the gene matches: 6. The CDR3 contains 15 residues. CDR3 in DNA: TGCAGTGCTAGAGGGACAGGGGGTGGGGGCTACGAGCAGTACTTC. Protein: CSARGTGGGGYEQYF.

This clonotype was observed a handful of times. The chain links TRBV7-6 to TRBJ1-4; D gene uncertain. This CDR3 is built from 13 residues. Germline CDR1 reads SGHVS; CDR2 reads FNYEAQ. V lost 3 bases, J lost 4 bases, and 6 bases lay in between. The CDR3 nucleotides are TGTGCCAGCAGCTTTCGGGATAATGAAAAACTGTTTTTT. Translated, it gives CASSFRDNEKLFF.

This clonotype was detected a few times. This chain joins TRBV7-9 and TRBJ2-1, with 8 positions matching TRBD2. With 5 bases clipped from V and 1 base from J, the junction kept 10 bases outside the gene matches. The V gene's germline CDR1 is SEHNR and CDR2 FQNEAQ (reference sequence). This CDR3 contains 17 residues. Here the CDR3 reads CASSTDGGTSSYNEQFF. In DNA form, the CDR3 reads TGTGCCAGCAGCACCGACGGGGGGACTAGTTCCTACAATGAGCAGTTCTTC. Full variable domain (rest looked up from reference TRBV7-9 and TRBJ2-1): DTGVSQNPRHKITKRGQNVTFRCDPISEHNRLYWYRQTLGQGPEFLTYFQNEAQLEKSRLLSDRFSAERPKGSFSTLEIQRTEQGDSAMYLCASSTDGGTSSYNEQFFGPGTRLTVL.

The CDR3 is CASSLRPTRGNEQFF. The CDR3 DNA follows: TGTGCCAGCAGCTTGCGGCCGACCCGCGGCAATGAGCAGTTCTTC. The chain employs TRBV5-8 and TRBJ2-1; the D is unclear. This CDR3 is 15 amino acids long. V lost 1 base and J 6 bases, leaving 14 bases between the germline ends. Germline CDR1 SGHTS, CDR2 YDEGEE.

V is TRBV6-6 and J is TRBJ1-6; D perhaps matches TRBD1 (5 bases). Trimming cost V 2 bases and J 7 bases, with 9 bases left between them. Germline CDR1 and CDR2: MNHNY and SVGAGI (reference sequence). There are 14 residues in the CDR3. CDR3 amino acids: CASSYAGKNSPLHF. CDR3 DNA: TGTGCCAGCAGTTACGCAGGGAAAAATTCACCCCTCCACTTT.

This chain uses TRBV7-3 with TRBJ2-1; TRBD2 matches 8 bases. Germline V CDR1 and CDR2: SGHTA, FQGTGA. This CDR3 spans 15 amino acids. With 4 bases clipped from V and 4 bases from J, the junction kept 6 bases outside the gene matches. CDR3 in amino acids: CASSSMGTSYNEQFF. The DNA of the CDR3 is TGTGCCAGCAGCTCGATGGGGACTAGTTACAATGAGCAGTTCTTC.

The rearrangement uses TRBV20-1 and TRBJ2-2, with D maybe TRBD1 (6 bases). The CDR3 is 14 amino acids. The V end was cut by 3 bases, the J end by 4 bases, with 12 bases between. Germline V gene sequence: CDR1 DFQATT, CDR2 SNEGSKA (reference sequence). CDR3 residues: CSASPQGSTGELFF. The CDR3 region has the DNA TGCAGTGCTAGTCCCCAGGGGTCCACCGGGGAGCTGTTTTTT.

The J gene is TRBJ1-6, the V gene TRBV28; 7 bases are a match to TRBD1. The germline V gene encodes CDR1 MDHEN and CDR2 SYDVKM. Trimming removed 4 bases from V and 6 bases from J; junction bases left unmatched: 6. The CDR3 is 15 amino acids. The DNA of the CDR3 is TGTGCCAGCAGTTCAGGGGGTGATTTTAATTCACCCCTCCACTTT. It encodes CASSSGGDFNSPLHF.

V and J are TRBV15 and TRBJ2-7; 9 bases agree with TRBD2. CDR1 is LNHNV, CDR2 YYDKDF, per germline (reference sequence). CDR3 length equals 15 residues. Trimming cost V 3 bases and J 1 base; bases outside gene matches: 4. DNA for the CDR3: TGTGCCACCAGCAGCAGCCTAGCGGGATCCTACGAGCAGTACTTC. Amino acids: CATSSSLAGSYEQYF.

There are many counts of this clonotype. The CDR3 DNA follows: TGTGCCAGCAGCGTAGACACGTACCAAGAGACCCAGTACTTC. It specifies CASSVDTYQETQYF. V gene TRBV9 combines with J gene TRBJ2-5; no clear D gene. CDR1 and CDR2 (germline): SGDLS, YYNGEE. V was trimmed by 0 bases and J by 0 bases, leaving 6 bases between them. The CDR3 totals 14 residues. The whole variable domain, filled in from reference TRBV9 and TRBJ2-5, reads DSGVTQTPKHLITATGQRVTLRCSPRSGDLSVYWYQQSLDQGLQFLIQYYNGEERAKGNILERFSAQQFPDLHSELNLSSLELGDSALYFCASSVDTYQETQYFGPGTRLLVL.

As regards this clonotype: One end of the junction does not line up with germline, which may come from a read error. This chain links TRBV12-5 with TRBJ2-3, with 9 bases matching TRBD2. The CDR3 consists of 17 residues. Germline V CDR1 and CDR2: LGHNT, FRNRAP. DNA for the CDR3: TGTGCTAGTGGTTCTGGCGGGGGGGGACAGAGGGGAGATAGGCAGTATTTT. It is translated as CASGSGGGGQRGDRQYF.

This clonotype has a count of ten or more. The gene calls are TRBV12-3 or TRBV12-4 and TRBJ2-1, with 10 bases aligning to TRBD2. With 6 bases clipped from V and 8 bases from J, the junction kept 13 bases outside the gene matches. CDR3 size: 16 residues. CDR3 coding DNA: TGTGCCAGCAGCCCAATAGCGGGAGGATTCAGGCATGAGCAGTTCTTC. Its protein is CASSPIAGGFRHEQFF.

This clonotype was counted many times. V is TRBV20-1 and J is TRBJ1-1; TRBD1 aligns across 7 bases. V trimming: 3 bases; J trimming: 1 base; junction bases outside the gene matches: 5. The CDR3 spans 14 residues. Germline loops: CDR1 DFQATT, CDR2 SNEGSKA (reference sequence). The chain's CDR3 is CSARQGQPNTEAFF. CDR3 DNA sequence: TGCAGTGCTAGGCAGGGACAGCCGAACACTGAAGCTTTCTTT.

This clonotype came up many times. The chain recombines TRBV3-1 with TRBJ1-5; D is unresolved. The V end was cut by 5 bases, the J end by 7 bases, with 18 bases between. The CDR3 is made up of 15 amino acids. CDR1 and CDR2 (germline): LGHDT, YNNKEL (reference sequence). The CDR3 is CASSSSGESDQPQHF. The CDR3 DNA reads TGTGCCAGCAGCTCTAGTGGAGAATCCGACCAGCCCCAGCATTTT.

The chain recombines TRBV29-1 with TRBJ2-4, with 7 bases aligning to TRBD1. Germline V CDR1 and CDR2: SQVTM, ANQGSEA. The CDR3 totals 13 residues. Losses at the gene ends were 7 bases for V and 1 base for J; bases not matched to a gene: 4. The chain's CDR3 is CSAGTAAKNIQYF. The CDR3 DNA is TGCAGCGCAGGGACAGCGGCCAAAAACATTCAGTACTTC.

In this sample, this clonotype turned up many times. The gene calls are TRBV29-1 and TRBJ2-3; 13 bases fit TRBD2. This CDR3 is 17 amino acids long. Unmatched junction bases numbered 4, after V lost 0 bases and J lost 1 base. Germline CDR1 is SQVTM and CDR2 is ANQGSEA. The CDR3 loop is CSVEDGLAGEGTDTQYF. In nucleotides, the CDR3 is TGCAGCGTTGAAGACGGACTAGCGGGAGAAGGCACAGATACGCAGTATTTT.

The V call is TRBV7-3, the J call TRBJ2-5; 8 bases align to TRBD1. J was trimmed by 4 bases and V by 8 bases; bases with no gene match: 6. CDR1 and CDR2 from the germline V gene are SGHTA and FQGTGA. This CDR3 has 13 residues. The CDR3 nucleotides read TGTGCCAGCGGGCTAGGGACAGGAGAGACCCAGTACTTC. It is translated as CASGLGTGETQYF.

This clonotype was counted at least ten times. The genes are TRBV20-1 and TRBJ2-3; D gene unclear. Germline CDR1 reads DFQATT; CDR2 reads SNEGSKA (reference sequence). V was pared by 2 bases and J by 5 bases, with 5 bases between. The CDR3 has 11 amino acids. Here the CDR3 DNA reads TGCAGTGCTAGAACCGGAGATACGCAGTATTTT. Encoded protein: CSARTGDTQYF.

This clonotype turned up a few times. This CDR3 is CASSQDPLAGSLAGELFF. In DNA, the CDR3 is TGTGCCAGCAGCCAAGATCCGTTGGCGGGAAGCCTCGCCGGGGAGCTGTTTTTT. The chain carries TRBV4-2 and TRBJ2-2; D perhaps matches TRBD2 (6 bases). This CDR3 contains 18 residues. V dropped 0 bases and J dropped 6 bases, with 20 bases sitting between them. Germline V CDR1 and CDR2: LGHNA, YNFKEQ.

The chain couples TRBV7-2 to TRBJ1-2; 9 bases are a match to TRBD1. The CDR3 spans 13 residues. V gave up 7 bases and J gave up 7 bases; unmatched junction bases: 7. Germline V CDR1 and CDR2: SGHTA, FQGNSA. The CDR3 protein is CASTPGQGRGYTF. For the CDR3, the DNA is TGTGCCAGCACCCCGGGACAGGGCCGTGGCTACACCTTC.

There are a few counts of this clonotype. This chain uses TRBV12-3 or TRBV12-4 with TRBJ1-5, with D uncertain. Deletions cut 6 bases from V and 7 bases from J, with 10 bases between. The CDR3 runs to 12 residues. CDR3: CASRSGSQPQHF. The CDR3 DNA follows: TGTGCCAGCAGATCCGGGTCCCAGCCCCAGCATTTT.

The chain uses TRBV25-1 and TRBJ1-2, with a weak D call TRBD1 (5 bases). Germline V gene data show CDR1 as MGHDK and CDR2 as SYGVNS. Between the trimmed V and J ends, which lost 5 bases and 2 bases, there was a span of 9 bases. The length of the CDR3 is 13 residues. CDR3 residues: CASSRTMNYGYTF. The CDR3 coding sequence is TGTGCCAGCAGTCGGACAATGAACTATGGCTACACCTTC.